This T cell receptor (beta chain) was captured by sequencing in a study of T cells in localized non-small cell lung cancer. Study-wide results and caveats: Of the top 100 tumor clones, median around 62 were in adjacent lung, over 25 among its top 100. Blood T cell density predicted longer survival; adjacent-lung clonality, shorter.

CDR1 is MGHDK and CDR2 is SYGVNS in the germline V gene. The CDR3 loop spans 14 amino acids. With 5 bases removed from V and 2 bases from J, the gap between germline ends came to 9 bases. Sequencing was performed with immunoSEQ multiplex PCR; in TCRdb, only in-frame clones are kept and a portion is missing. The table includes tens of thousands of clones, 90% to 95% detected once. As for this clone: Its matching antigen is unknown.

Specimen: peripheral blood, collected before any cancer treatment. This rearrangement joins TRBV25-1 to TRBJ2-2; no reliable D call. The TCR originated in a woman aged 35-70 years with stage I lung adenocarcinoma. CDR3: CASSINTNTGELFF. CDR3 nucleotide sequence: TGTGCCAGCAGTATCAACACTAACACCGGGGAGCTGTTTTTT.